Following are 24 T cell receptor beta chains from one sample sequenced in a study of CD8 T cells in Susac syndrome. RNA, at about 0.45 to 1 ug, was reverse transcribed with random hexamers. One entry per CDR3 protein, called by TCRdb with MiXCR from the immunoSEQ multiplex PCR reads. The table records about 53,000 distinct CDR3 sequences, roughly 94% of them present only once. Sequences were obtained from CD8+ T cells from PBMCs. These receptors were collected from a human donor with Susac syndrome.

The chain is built from TRBV3-1 and TRBJ2-7, with TRBD1 as a possible D gene (6 bases). CDR3 length: 15 amino acids. V shed 4 bases and J shed 5 bases, with 18 bases lying between them. CDR1 and CDR2 from the germline V gene are LGHDT and YNNKEL (reference sequence). The CDR3 loop is CASSRRQGGGDEQYF. CDR3 sequence (DNA): TGTGCCAGCAGCCGCAGACAAGGGGGTGGGGACGAGCAGTACTTC.

The chain combines TRBV27 with TRBJ1-2, with D possibly matching TRBD1 (6 bases). The germline CDR1 and CDR2 sequences are MNHEY and SMNVEV (reference sequence). V lost 3 bases, J lost 3 bases, and 11 bases lay in between. This CDR3 contains 14 residues. CDR3 region: CASSFSGAYYGYTF. Written as DNA, the CDR3 is TGTGCCAGCAGTTTCTCAGGGGCTTACTATGGCTACACCTTC.

V usage is TRBV29-1 and J usage is TRBJ2-7, with D perhaps being TRBD1 or TRBD2 (5 bases each). Trimming took 6 bases from V and 1 from J, leaving 13 bases between them. The germline gives CDR1 SQVTM, CDR2 ANQGSEA. The CDR3 loop spans 13 amino acids. CDR3 in amino acids: CSVGTRDSYEQYF. CDR3 nucleotides: TGCAGCGTCGGGACGAGGGATTCCTACGAGCAGTACTTC.

The V and J genes are TRBV19 and TRBJ2-7; unclear D gene. Germline CDR1 is LNHDA and CDR2 is SQIVND (reference sequence). CDR3 length: 12 residues. Trimming shortened V by 3 bases and J by 4 bases, and 7 bases separated the two germline ends. In DNA, the CDR3 is TGTGCCAGTAGTATTATCGGTTACGAGCAGTACTTC. Protein product: CASSIIGYEQYF.

This clonotype came up a few times. The chain uses TRBV7-9 and TRBJ2-5, with TRBD1 matching 8 bases. Germline V gives CDR1 SEHNR, CDR2 FQNEAQ (reference sequence). Trimming cost V 3 bases and J 5 bases; bases outside gene matches: 5. The CDR3 extends over 14 amino acids. The CDR3 nucleotides read TGTGCCAGCAGCTTGGACAGGGAAGCGGAGACCCAGTACTTC. This encodes CASSLDREAETQYF.

The chain recombines TRBV9 with TRBJ2-7; 7 bases line up with TRBD2. Losses at the gene ends were 4 bases for V and 2 bases for J; bases not matched to a gene: 12. The V gene's germline CDR1 is SGDLS and CDR2 YYNGEE. The CDR3 runs 16 residues. The CDR3 spells CASSLRVGGGAYEQYF. CDR3 in DNA: TGTGCCAGCAGCCTCCGAGTGGGGGGGGGAGCCTACGAGCAGTACTTC.

CDR3 bases: TGTGCCAGCAGCCCATATACAGGGGATCTCAACATTCAGTACTTC. Residues: CASSPYTGDLNIQYF. The chain joins TRBV5-4 to TRBJ2-4, with 7 bases aligning to TRBD1. CDR1 is SGHNT, CDR2 YYREEE, per germline (reference sequence). V lost 4 bases and J lost 7; bases outside the gene matches: 11. The CDR3 has 15 amino acids.

The chain carries TRBV4-1 and TRBJ1-5; 7 positions agree with TRBD1. This CDR3 contains 14 residues. V was clipped by 5 bases and J by 4 bases; unmatched bases: 5. Germline CDR1 and CDR2: MGHRA and YSYEKL. As DNA, the CDR3 is TGCGCCAGCAGCAGGGACAGCCATAATCAGCCCCAGCATTTT. Residues: CASSRDSHNQPQHF.

V is TRBV7-9 and J is TRBJ1-1, with TRBD1 matching over 8 bases. The CDR3 sequence is 15 residues long. The ends lost 5 bases at V and 0 bases at J; junction bases unmatched: 5. Germline CDR1 and CDR2: SEHNR and FQNEAQ (reference sequence). The CDR3 coding sequence is TGTGCCAGCAGCGACCGGGACAGGATGAACACTGAAGCTTTCTTT. Residues: CASSDRDRMNTEAFF.

This rearrangement joins TRBV4-1 to TRBJ2-1, with D perhaps given as TRBD1 or TRBD2 (6 bases each). Germline V gene lookup returns CDR1 MGHRA and CDR2 YSYEKL. This CDR3 spans 14 amino acids. V lost 0 bases and J 8 bases, leaving 11 bases between the germline ends. The CDR3 reads CASSQDRRGDEQFF. Written as DNA, the CDR3 is TGCGCCAGCAGCCAAGATCGGAGGGGGGATGAGCAGTTCTTC.

A single count supports this clonotype. This chain uses TRBV29-1 with TRBJ2-5; no clear D gene. The ends were cut back, 6 bases at V and 2 bases at J, with 13 bases in the middle. CDR1 SQVTM and CDR2 ANQGSEA come from the germline V gene. The CDR3 contains 13 residues. The CDR3 nucleotides are TGCAGCGTCGACTGGGGTGTTCAAGAGACCCAGTACTTC. It encodes CSVDWGVQETQYF. The variable domain in full, completed from reference TRBV29-1 and TRBJ2-5, reads SAVISQKPSRDICQRGTSLTIQCQVDSQVTMMFWYRQQPGQSLTLIATANQGSEATYESGFVIDKFPISRPNLTFSTLTVSNMSPEDSSIYLCSVDWGVQETQYFGPGTRLLVL.

This clonotype was recorded only once. V gene TRBV6-6 combines with J gene TRBJ1-2, with unresolved D. The length of the CDR3 is 16 residues. V was shortened by 6 bases and J by 2 bases, with 19 bases between the two germline ends. In germline, CDR1 is MNHNY, CDR2 SVGAGI (reference sequence). This chain's CDR3 is CASSPIREGRNYGYTF. The CDR3 bases are TGTGCCAGCAGCCCCATTCGGGAGGGAAGGAACTATGGCTACACCTTC.

The V and J genes are TRBV19 and TRBJ2-5; 14 bases line up with TRBD2. The germline V gene has CDR1 LNHDA and CDR2 SQIVND (reference sequence). V lost 6 bases and J lost 4; bases outside the gene matches: 10. The CDR3 totals 17 residues. Written as DNA, the CDR3 is TGTGCCAGTAGCTGGACTAGCGGGGGGCCGAAGGGAGAGACCCAGTACTTC. Its translation is CASSWTSGGPKGETQYF.

This rearrangement joins TRBV20-1 to TRBJ1-1; D unresolved. Trimming shortened V by 0 bases and J by 7 bases, and 12 bases separated the two germline ends. From germline, CDR1 is DFQATT and CDR2 SNEGSKA (reference sequence). The CDR3 has 13 residues. As DNA, the CDR3 is TGCAGTGCTAGAGAAGAGGGCATAGGTGAAGCTTTCTTT. Its translation is CSAREEGIGEAFF.

The gene calls are TRBV29-1 and TRBJ2-3, with 10 bases that match TRBD2. The length of the CDR3 is 14 residues. Losses at the gene ends were 1 base for V and 6 bases for J; bases not matched to a gene: 4. Germline loops: CDR1 SQVTM, CDR2 ANQGSEA. The CDR3 loop is CSVEGSGGWDTQYF. In DNA, the CDR3 is TGCAGCGTTGAAGGTAGCGGGGGGTGGGATACGCAGTATTTT.

This clonotype showed up just once. J is TRBJ2-1 and V is TRBV4-1; D remains unclear. The ends were cut back, 1 base at V and 6 bases at J, with 7 bases in the middle. The germline V gene encodes CDR1 MGHRA and CDR2 YSYEKL. The CDR3 length is 13 residues. This CDR3 reads CASSQVAGNEQFF. The CDR3 DNA follows: TGCGCCAGCAGCCAAGTGGCCGGCAATGAGCAGTTCTTC.

The chain recombines TRBV7-9 with TRBJ1-6; 9 positions match TRBD1. In germline, CDR1 is SEHNR, CDR2 FQNEAQ (reference sequence). This CDR3 spans 16 amino acids. The junction had 10 bases not matched to a gene; V was cut back by 5 bases and J by 8 bases. CDR3 loop: CASSPGTGNFHSPLHF. The DNA of the CDR3 is TGTGCCAGCAGCCCAGGGACAGGGAATTTTCATTCACCCCTCCACTTT.

The chain recombines TRBV20-1 with TRBJ1-1; D remains ambiguous. The germline CDR1 and CDR2 sequences are DFQATT and SNEGSKA (reference sequence). V shed 0 bases and J shed 4 bases, with 12 bases lying between them. CDR3 length equals 14 residues. CDR3 amino acids: CSARDRKGRTEAFF. The CDR3 DNA reads as TGCAGTGCTAGAGATCGGAAAGGGCGCACTGAAGCTTTCTTT.

The V and J genes are TRBV7-8 and TRBJ1-5; D call uncertain. Germline-derived CDR1 and CDR2 are SGHVS and FQNEAQ. V lost 3 bases, J lost 0 bases, and 12 bases lay in between. This CDR3 comprises 16 residues. CDR3 sequence reads: CASSLWRDFSNQPQHF. The DNA for the CDR3 is TGTGCCAGCAGCTTGTGGCGGGATTTTAGCAATCAGCCCCAGCATTTT.

The V gene is TRBV7-2, the J gene TRBJ1-5; D is undetermined. The CDR3 has 15 residues. CDR1 is SGHTA, CDR2 FQGNSA, per germline. Deletions cut 1 base from V and 3 bases from J, with 10 bases between. The CDR3 reads CASSLVPLSNQPQHF. CDR3 DNA: TGTGCCAGCAGCTTAGTTCCTCTTTCCAATCAGCCCCAGCATTTT. Full variable domain (rest looked up from reference TRBV7-2 and TRBJ1-5): GAGVSQSPSNKVTEKGKDVELRCDPISGHTALYWYRQSLGQGLEFLIYFQGNSAPDKSGLPSDRFSAERTGGSVSTLTIQRTQQEDSAVYLCASSLVPLSNQPQHFGDGTRLSIL.

The CDR3 reads CASSLSGTLNIQYF. DNA of the CDR3: TGTGCCAGCAGTTTATCTGGGACGTTAAACATTCAGTACTTC. The rearrangement joins TRBV27 to TRBJ2-4; D is tentatively TRBD1 or TRBD2 (5 bases each). V was pared by 0 bases and J by 6 bases, with 9 bases between. The CDR3 length is 14 residues. Germline V gives CDR1 MNHEY, CDR2 SMNVEV (reference sequence).

The chain couples TRBV7-9 to TRBJ1-1; D remains unclear. Per the germline V gene, CDR1 is SEHNR and CDR2 is FQNEAQ (reference sequence). The CDR3 consists of 15 residues. Trimming took off 2 bases at V and 1 base at J, with 11 bases between the two ends. The CDR3 spells CASSLFLRGNTEAFF. The CDR3 DNA reads TGTGCCAGCAGCTTATTCCTTCGAGGGAACACTGAAGCTTTCTTT. Full variable domain (remainder filled in from reference TRBV7-9 and TRBJ1-1): DTGVSQNPRHKITKRGQNVTFRCDPISEHNRLYWYRQTLGQGPEFLTYFQNEAQLEKSRLLSDRFSAERPKGSFSTLEIQRTEQGDSAMYLCASSLFLRGNTEAFFGQGTRLTVV.

This rearrangement joins TRBV4-1 to TRBJ1-1; D is undetermined. Germline assignment: CDR1 MGHRA and CDR2 YSYEKL. Trimming took 0 bases from V and 10 from J, leaving 9 bases between them. This CDR3 has 12 amino acids. In DNA form, the CDR3 reads TGCGCCAGCAGCCAAGATCTCGAGAGAGCTTTCTTT. Translated, it gives CASSQDLERAFF.

This sequence joins TRBV20-1 and TRBJ1-4; D is unresolved. Trimming took off 0 bases at V and 8 bases at J, with 10 bases between the two ends. The length of the CDR3 is 13 residues. The V gene's germline CDR1 is DFQATT and CDR2 SNEGSKA (reference sequence). The CDR3 region is CSARDRLIEKLFF. DNA of the CDR3: TGCAGTGCTAGAGACAGGTTAATCGAAAAACTGTTTTTT.